Below, one TCR beta chain is given with its context. CDR3 size: 21 residues. The V segment lost 0 bases and the J segment 2 bases; nucleotides outside the gene matches: 12. Germline CDR1 and CDR2: LNHDA and SQIVND (reference sequence). The data are from a study of blood T cell repertoires in COVID-19. Study-level information: Acute and convalescent COVID-19 samples came from the United States, Italy and Spain. The cDNA or gDNA used as material had been derived from T cells, B-cell-depleted T cells, or PBMCs.

Profiling relied on immunoSEQ multiplex PCR, and the TCRdb table lists in-frame clones only, not all of them. The repertoire holds some 33,000 clones, with approximately 90% as singletons. Sequenced material: peripheral blood. This chain uses TRBV19 with TRBJ2-5, with 16 bases aligning to TRBD2. The TCR was taken from a human donor in a cohort sampled during active COVID-19. CDR3 DNA: TGTGCCAGTAGTATAGAACCCGCCGGGACTAGCGGGGGGGCTAATCAAGAGACCCAGTACTTC. It codes for CASSIEPAGTSGGANQETQYF.